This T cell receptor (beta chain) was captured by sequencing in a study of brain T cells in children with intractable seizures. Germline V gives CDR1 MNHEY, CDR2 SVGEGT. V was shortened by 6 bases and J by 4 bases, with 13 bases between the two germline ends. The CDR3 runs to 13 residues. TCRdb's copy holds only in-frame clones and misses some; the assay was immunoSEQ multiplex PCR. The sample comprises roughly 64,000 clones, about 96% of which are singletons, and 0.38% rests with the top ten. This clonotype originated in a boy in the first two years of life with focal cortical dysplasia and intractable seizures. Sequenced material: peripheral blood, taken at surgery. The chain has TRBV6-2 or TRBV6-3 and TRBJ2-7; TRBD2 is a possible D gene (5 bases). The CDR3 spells CASSWSRVYEQYF. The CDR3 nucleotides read TGTGCCAGCAGCTGGTCGAGGGTTTACGAGCAGTACTTC.